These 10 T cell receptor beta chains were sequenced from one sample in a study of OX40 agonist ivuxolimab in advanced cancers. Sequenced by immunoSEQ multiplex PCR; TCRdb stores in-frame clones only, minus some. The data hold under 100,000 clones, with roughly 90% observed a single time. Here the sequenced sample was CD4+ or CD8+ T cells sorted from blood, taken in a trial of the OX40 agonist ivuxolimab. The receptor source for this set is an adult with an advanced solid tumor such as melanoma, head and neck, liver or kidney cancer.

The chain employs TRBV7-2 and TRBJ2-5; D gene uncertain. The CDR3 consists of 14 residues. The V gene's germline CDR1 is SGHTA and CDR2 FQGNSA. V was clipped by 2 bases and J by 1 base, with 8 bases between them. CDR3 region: CASSLSGPQETQYF. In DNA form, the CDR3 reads TGTGCCAGCAGCTTATCTGGGCCCCAAGAGACCCAGTACTTC.

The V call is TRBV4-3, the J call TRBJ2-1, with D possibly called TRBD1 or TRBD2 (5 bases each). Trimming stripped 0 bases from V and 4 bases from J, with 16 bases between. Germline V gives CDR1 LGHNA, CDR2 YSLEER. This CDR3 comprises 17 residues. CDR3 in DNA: TGCGCCAGCAGCCAAGACCTGGAAGCGGCAGGGTACAATGAGCAGTTCTTC. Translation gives CASSQDLEAAGYNEQFF.

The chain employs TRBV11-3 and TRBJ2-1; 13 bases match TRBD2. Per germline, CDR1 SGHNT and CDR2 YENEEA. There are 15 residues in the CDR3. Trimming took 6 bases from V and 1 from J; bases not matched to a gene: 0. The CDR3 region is CASRTSGRSYNEQFF. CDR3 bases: TGTGCCAGCAGGACTAGCGGGAGGTCCTACAATGAGCAGTTCTTC.

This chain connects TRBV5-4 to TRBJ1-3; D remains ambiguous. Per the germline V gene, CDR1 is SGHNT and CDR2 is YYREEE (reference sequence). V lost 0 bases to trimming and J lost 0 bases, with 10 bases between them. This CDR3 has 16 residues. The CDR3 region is CASSLDGGYSGNTIYF. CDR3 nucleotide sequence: TGTGCCAGCAGCTTGGACGGCGGATACTCTGGAAACACCATATATTTT.

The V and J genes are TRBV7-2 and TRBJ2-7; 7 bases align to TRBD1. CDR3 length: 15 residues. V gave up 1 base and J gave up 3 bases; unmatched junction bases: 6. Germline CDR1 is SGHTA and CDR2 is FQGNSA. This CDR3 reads CASSLVQGLNYEQYF. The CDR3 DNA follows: TGTGCCAGCAGCTTAGTACAGGGGCTCAACTACGAGCAGTACTTC.

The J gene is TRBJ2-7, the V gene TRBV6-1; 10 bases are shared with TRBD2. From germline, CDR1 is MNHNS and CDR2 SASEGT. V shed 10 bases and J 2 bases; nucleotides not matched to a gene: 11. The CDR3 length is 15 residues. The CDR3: CATRPMSGRAYEQYF. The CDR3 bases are TGTGCCACCCGCCCCATGAGCGGGAGGGCCTACGAGCAGTACTTC.

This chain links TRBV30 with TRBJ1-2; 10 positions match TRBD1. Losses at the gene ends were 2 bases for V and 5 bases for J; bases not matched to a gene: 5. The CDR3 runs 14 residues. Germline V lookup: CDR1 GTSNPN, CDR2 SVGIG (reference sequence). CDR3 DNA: TGTGCCTGGAGTCGGGACAGGGGAAGATATGGCTACACCTTC. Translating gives CAWSRDRGRYGYTF. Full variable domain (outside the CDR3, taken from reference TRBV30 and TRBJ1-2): SQTIHQWPATLVQPVGSPLSLECTVEGTSNPNLYWYRQAAGRGLQLLFYSVGIGQISSEVPQNLSASRPQDRQFILSSKKLLLSDSGFYLCAWSRDRGRYGYTFGSGTRLTVV.

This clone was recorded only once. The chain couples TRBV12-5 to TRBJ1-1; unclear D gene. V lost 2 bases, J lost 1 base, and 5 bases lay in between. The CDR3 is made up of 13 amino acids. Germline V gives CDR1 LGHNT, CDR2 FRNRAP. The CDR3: CASGLSENTEAFF. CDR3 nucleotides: TGTGCTAGTGGTTTGTCAGAGAACACTGAAGCTTTCTTT.

The CDR3 DNA is TGTGCCAGCAGCTCAAGTCAGGGTCCCTACGAGCAGTACTTC. Its protein is CASSSSQGPYEQYF. The chain employs TRBV7-3 and TRBJ2-5; D is perhaps TRBD1 (5 bases). The J call may be faulty, since TRBJ2-7 better matches the DNA end. The CDR3 length is 14 residues. From germline, CDR1 is SGHTA and CDR2 FQGTGA.

The CDR3 reads CASSYRGGSEKLFF. CDR3 DNA: TGTGCCAGCAGTTACAGGGGGGGTAGTGAAAAACTGTTTTTT. This chain uses TRBV6-6 with TRBJ1-4; a weak D match, TRBD1 (6 bases). Between the trimmed V and J ends, which lost 2 bases and 7 bases, there was a span of 11 bases. CDR1 is MNHNY, CDR2 SVGAGI, per germline (reference sequence). CDR3 length equals 14 residues.